Presented here are 8 T cell receptor beta chains from one specimen sequenced in a study of T-cell reconstitution after alpha-beta-depleted transplantation in children. Unique molecular identifiers were incorporated when the TCRbeta library was constructed. Via MiXCR, TCRdb re-called the PCR reads, giving one row per CDR3 protein. The sample lists some 300,000 distinct CDR3 sequences, about a tenth seen once, with less than 9% in the top ten. This specimen consisted of PBMCs, obtained before TCRalphabeta/CD19-depleted stem cell transplant. The receptors were sampled from a boy in the first two years of life with acute myeloid leukemia, due to receive a stem cell transplant.

In its sample, this clonotype was seen once. This may be a read error: a much more frequent sequence differs by one nucleotide. This chain links TRBV5-5 with TRBJ2-2; TRBD1 agrees at 10 bases. The CDR3 has 15 amino acids. CDR1 is SGHKS, CDR2 YYEKEE, per germline (reference sequence). CDR3 nucleotide sequence: TGTGCCAGCAGGAGACAGGGGGCGGACACCGGGGAGCCGTTTTTT. Translation: CASRRQGADTGEPFF.

In its sample, this clonotype was seen many times. The chain links TRBV4-2 to TRBJ1-2; the D is unclear. V was shortened by 0 bases and J by 7 bases, with 9 bases between the two germline ends. CDR1 is LGHNA and CDR2 is YNFKEQ in the germline V gene. The CDR3 is 13 residues long. CDR3 sequence: CASSQERVGGYTF. DNA of the CDR3: TGTGCCAGCAGCCAAGAGAGGGTTGGTGGCTACACCTTC.

At least ten counts were recorded for this clonotype. The chain combines TRBV7-2 with TRBJ1-4; D not resolved. There are 14 residues in the CDR3. Per the germline V gene, CDR1 is SGHTA and CDR2 is FQGNSA. The germline V and J ends were trimmed by 0 bases and 0 bases, with 2 bases remaining between them. DNA of the CDR3: TGTGCCAGCAGCTTAGCAACAACTAATGAAAAACTGTTTTTT. It codes for CASSLATTNEKLFF.

The rearrangement uses TRBV6-1 and TRBJ2-5; 7 bases line up with TRBD1. J was trimmed by 0 bases and V by 6 bases; bases with no gene match: 4. The CDR3 loop spans 14 amino acids. Germline values: CDR1 MNHNS, CDR2 SASEGT. The CDR3 DNA is TGTGCCAGCAGACGACAGGGAGACCAAGAGACCCAGTACTTC. Its protein is CASRRQGDQETQYF.

This clonotype was counted many times. The chain combines TRBV2 with TRBJ2-1; the match to TRBD2 covers 8 bases. The CDR3 is 16 residues long. J gave up 0 bases and V 6 bases, and 7 bases lay outside the gene matches. Germline loops: CDR1 SNHLY, CDR2 FYNNEI. CDR3 in amino acids: CASSPKGLGSYNEQFF. CDR3 nucleotide sequence: TGTGCCAGCAGCCCGAAGGGACTAGGCTCCTACAATGAGCAGTTCTTC.

At least ten counts were recorded for this clonotype. The V gene is TRBV2, the J gene TRBJ2-3, with D perhaps matching TRBD2 (6 bases). Trimming removed 6 bases at V and 8 bases at J, with 9 bases between. The CDR3 runs 11 residues. Germline CDR1 reads SNHLY; CDR2 reads FYNNEI. Written as DNA, the CDR3 is TGTGCCAGCAGGACGGGGGTTACGCAGTATTTT. This codes for CASRTGVTQYF. Complete variable domain (other parts from reference TRBV2 and TRBJ2-3): EPEVTQTPSHQVTQMGQEVILRCVPISNHLYFYWYRQILGQKVEFLVSFYNNEISEKSEIFDDQFSVERPDGSNFTLKIRSTKLEDSAMYFCASRTGVTQYFGPGTRLTVL.

Many counts were recorded for this clonotype. The chain joins TRBV28 to TRBJ2-7; D not resolved. CDR3 size: 14 residues. Germline CDR1 reads MDHEN; CDR2 reads SYDVKM. V was clipped by 4 bases and J by 5 bases, with 15 bases between them. This CDR3 is CASSSLPARNEQYF. The CDR3 nucleotides read TGTGCCAGCAGTTCCCTCCCCGCTAGGAACGAGCAGTACTTC.

This clonotype has at least ten counts. The gene calls are TRBV27 and TRBJ1-5, with D hard to call. V lost 2 bases and J lost 9, with 11 bases in between. The CDR3 is 13 amino acids. CDR1 and CDR2 from the germline V gene are MNHEY and SMNVEV (reference sequence). The CDR3 nucleotides read TGTGCCAGCAGTTTAGACACTGATATGCCCCAGCATTTT. This codes for CASSLDTDMPQHF.